The next 18 T cell receptor beta chains were all read from a single sample in a study of beta chain features in type 1 diabetes. The whole isolated RNA underwent reverse transcription, so sequencing captured expressed TCRB transcripts. The table came from immunoSEQ multiplex PCR; TCRdb's copy has only in-frame clones and leaves some out. The sample records 100,000 to 150,000 clones, approximately 10% being singletons. Study results and limitations: Shortening of TCRB CDR3s, moderate but significant, appeared in all four CD4+ subsets of Type 1 diabetes patients.

Their cognate antigens are unknown. Sequences were obtained from central memory CD4+ T cells from blood. Receptors originate from a man aged 25 to 45 with type 1 diabetes.

V and J are TRBV5-4 and TRBJ1-6, with 9 nucleotides matching TRBD1. V dropped 4 bases and J dropped 13; count of bases not matched to a gene: 6. Germline lookup yields CDR1 SGHNT and CDR2 YYREEE (reference sequence). The CDR3 runs to 13 residues. The CDR3: CASSADRGGPLHF. The CDR3 region has the DNA TGTGCCAGCAGCGCGGACAGGGGTGGGCCCCTCCACTTT. Drawing the rest from reference TRBV5-4 and TRBJ1-6, the complete variable domain is ETGVTQSPTHLIKTRGQQVTLRCSSQSGHNTVSWYQQALGQGPQFIFQYYREEENGRGNFPPRFSGLQFPNYSSELNVNALELDDSALYLCASSADRGGPLHFGNGTRLTVT.

The chain joins TRBV5-4 to TRBJ2-2, with 7 bases lining up with TRBD1. Per germline, CDR1 SGHNT and CDR2 YYREEE (reference sequence). V dropped 6 bases and J dropped 5; count of bases not matched to a gene: 13. The CDR3 extends over 16 amino acids. This chain's CDR3 is CASNLGGQGETGELFF. CDR3 sequence (DNA): TGTGCCAGCAACCTGGGTGGGCAGGGGGAAACCGGGGAGCTGTTTTTT.

The chain uses TRBV29-1 and TRBJ1-1; 7 positions agree with TRBD1. There are 13 residues in the CDR3. Unmatched junction bases numbered 5, after V lost 7 bases and J lost 0 bases. The V gene's germline CDR1 is SQVTM and CDR2 ANQGSEA. CDR3 nucleotide sequence: TGCAGCGCACCGACAGGGATGAACACTGAAGCTTTCTTT. This gives the protein CSAPTGMNTEAFF.

This clone showed up many times. V is TRBV11-1 and J is TRBJ2-2; the match to TRBD2 covers 9 bases. J gave up 4 bases and V 1 base, and 4 bases lay outside the gene matches. CDR3 length: 16 amino acids. The V gene's germline CDR1 is SGHAT and CDR2 FQDESV (reference sequence). The CDR3 nucleotides are TGTGCCAGCAGCTTAGTCTCAGCGGGGGGCACCGGGGAGCTGTTTTTT. Translated: CASSLVSAGGTGELFF.

The chain uses TRBV7-2 and TRBJ1-1; 8 bases match TRBD1. Germline values: CDR1 SGHTA, CDR2 FQGNSA. J lost 5 bases, V lost 5 bases, and 13 bases had no gene match. The CDR3 is 16 amino acids. The CDR3 bases are TGTGCCAGCAGCGACTACGCAGGGGGCGCGGGTACTGAAGCTTTCTTT. Amino acid sequence: CASSDYAGGAGTEAFF.

The J gene is TRBJ1-1, the V gene TRBV6-6; TRBD1 is a possible D gene (6 bases). The CDR3 extends over 12 amino acids. Per the germline V gene, CDR1 is MNHNY and CDR2 is SVGAGI (reference sequence). Between the trimmed V and J ends, which lost 6 bases and 10 bases, there was a span of 15 bases. CDR3 protein: CASSQGQGVAFF. The CDR3 nucleotides are TGTGCCAGCAGCCAGGGGCAGGGCGTAGCTTTCTTT.

This sequence joins TRBV5-4 and TRBJ2-6; D is uncertain. The CDR3 contains 14 residues. Germline CDR1 reads SGHNT; CDR2 reads YYREEE (reference sequence). V lost 4 bases to trimming and J lost 2 bases, with 7 bases between them. In DNA, the CDR3 is TGTGCCAGCAGCATGGCCGCTGGGGCCAACGTCCTGACTTTC. Translating it yields CASSMAAGANVLTF.

The chain uses TRBV11-2 and TRBJ2-3; D might be TRBD2 (5 bases). In germline, CDR1 is SGHAT, CDR2 FQNNGV. The CDR3 contains 13 residues. The V end lost 1 base, the J end lost 10 bases, and 12 bases lay between the germline ends. The CDR3 region is CASSLVGSSAQYF. CDR3 bases: TGTGCCAGCAGCTTAGTTGGGAGCAGCGCGCAGTATTTT.

This clone was counted only a few times. This chain links TRBV14 with TRBJ1-5; 7 positions match TRBD1. This CDR3 region has 13 residues. The trim removed 2 bases at V and 6 bases at J, leaving 1 base unmatched. Germline CDR1 SGHDN, CDR2 FVKESK. The CDR3 sequence is CASSQTGAQPQHF. The CDR3 DNA follows: TGTGCCAGCAGCCAAACAGGGGCTCAGCCCCAGCATTTT.

The genes are TRBV7-3 and TRBJ2-7, with 10 nucleotides matching TRBD2. Germline CDR1 is SGHTA and CDR2 is FQGTGA. CDR3 length equals 15 residues. V lost 5 bases to trimming and J lost 1 base; unmatched junction nucleotides: 5. Here the CDR3 reads CASSRTSGESYEQYF. DNA for the CDR3: TGTGCCAGCAGCCGTACTAGCGGGGAGTCCTACGAGCAGTACTTC.

This clone was detected a few times. V and J are TRBV4-3 and TRBJ2-3; 12 nucleotides line up with TRBD2. The CDR3 consists of 17 residues. Germline V gene lookup returns CDR1 LGHNA and CDR2 YSLEER. V was clipped by 1 base and J by 2 bases; unmatched bases: 4. The CDR3 spells CASSQGTSGTYTDTQYF. CDR3 nucleotide sequence: TGCGCCAGCAGCCAAGGGACTAGCGGGACCTACACAGATACGCAGTATTTT.

This chain joins TRBV7-2 and TRBJ2-7, with 8 bases that match TRBD2. The CDR3 sequence is 15 residues long. The germline V gene encodes CDR1 SGHTA and CDR2 FQGNSA. V lost 3 bases and J lost 4; bases outside the gene matches: 8. The CDR3 DNA reads TGTGCCAGCAGCTTGGGGGGGACTAGTATGTACGAGCAGTACTTC. This encodes CASSLGGTSMYEQYF.

V and J are TRBV2 and TRBJ2-5; perhaps TRBD2 as D (6 bases). Trimming cost V 3 bases and J 1 base, with 12 bases left between them. The CDR3 runs to 15 residues. Germline V lookup: CDR1 SNHLY, CDR2 FYNNEI. CDR3 coding DNA: TGTGCCAGCAGTGATAGGAGGGGCGTCCAAGAGACCCAGTACTTC. Amino acids: CASSDRRGVQETQYF.

This clone has more than one count but fewer than ten. The chain uses TRBV7-9 and TRBJ1-1, with unresolved D. The length of the CDR3 is 13 residues. CDR1 is SEHNR, CDR2 FQNEAQ, per germline (reference sequence). The V and J ends lost 1 base and 4 bases respectively, with 7 bases between them. CDR3: CASSLVAGTEAFF. DNA of the CDR3: TGTGCCAGCAGCTTAGTTGCGGGCACTGAAGCTTTCTTT. Full variable domain (missing parts from reference TRBV7-9 and TRBJ1-1): DTGVSQNPRHKITKRGQNVTFRCDPISEHNRLYWYRQTLGQGPEFLTYFQNEAQLEKSRLLSDRFSAERPKGSFSTLEIQRTEQGDSAMYLCASSLVAGTEAFFGQGTRLTVV.

This clone was picked up a small number of times. J is TRBJ1-4 and V is TRBV29-1; 7 nucleotides line up with TRBD1. CDR3 size: 13 residues. The V segment lost 6 bases and the J segment 4 bases; nucleotides outside the gene matches: 5. Germline V gene data show CDR1 as SQVTM and CDR2 as ANQGSEA. CDR3 nucleotides: TGCAGCGTATTCCGGGACAGTAATGAAAAACTGTTTTTT. This sequence encodes CSVFRDSNEKLFF.

The V call is TRBV28, the J call TRBJ2-7; 7 bases agree with TRBD1. CDR3 length: 15 residues. V lost 6 bases and J lost 1; bases outside the gene matches: 9. Germline V lookup: CDR1 MDHEN, CDR2 SYDVKM. The CDR3: CASSPPTGTSYEQYF. In nucleotides, the CDR3 is TGTGCCAGCAGCCCTCCGACAGGGACGTCCTACGAGCAGTACTTC.

The chain couples TRBV28 to TRBJ1-2; D may be TRBD1 (6 bases). There are 14 residues in the CDR3. CDR1 and CDR2 (germline): MDHEN, SYDVKM. Trimming removed 4 bases at V and 8 bases at J, with 17 bases between. The CDR3 reads CASSSAGTLYGYTF. The CDR3 DNA follows: TGTGCCAGCAGTTCCGCCGGGACACTCTACGGCTACACCTTC.

V gene TRBV19 combines with J gene TRBJ2-5; 7 bases are shared with TRBD2. This CDR3 comprises 16 residues. The V gene end was trimmed by 5 bases and the J gene end by 1 base; junction bases not matched to a gene: 10. CDR1 is LNHDA, CDR2 SQIVND, per germline (reference sequence). The chain's CDR3 is CASSSRRSGVQETQYF. CDR3 DNA sequence: TGTGCCAGTAGTTCCAGGAGGAGCGGGGTCCAAGAGACCCAGTACTTC.